This T cell receptor beta chain is from a study of blood T cell repertoires in COVID-19. Study-wide context: Acute and convalescent COVID-19 specimens originated in the United States, Italy and Spain.

This clone was found once. The V segment lost 6 bases and the J segment 5 bases; nucleotides outside the gene matches: 10. The CDR3 loop spans 16 amino acids. Germline V gene data show CDR1 as SGHTA and CDR2 as FQGNSA. Profiled with immunoSEQ multiplex PCR; TCRdb holds only in-frame clones, not every one. The sample includes some 150,000 clones, 80% of them seen just once. This TCR came from a man aged 60 to 69 with active or convalescent COVID-19. The gene calls are TRBV7-2 and TRBJ1-2, with 12 bases identical to TRBD1. Sequenced material: peripheral blood. Here the CDR3 reads CASRDPGQGAGYGYTF. CDR3 DNA sequence: TGTGCCAGCAGAGACCCGGGACAGGGGGCTGGGTATGGCTACACCTTC.